One sample yielded the 29 T cell receptor beta chains listed below, sequenced in a study of identifying expanded T cells in peripheral blood. The repertoire was sequenced with immunoSEQ multiplex PCR; TCRdb's copy has only in-frame clones and lacks some. The table includes some 96,000 clones, 75% to 90% detected once. Sequencing input: blood. The receptors were gathered from a person aged 18 to 70 in good health.

To note about this clone: This CDR3 is also generated by other DNA sequences in the sample. The chain recombines TRBV7-3 with TRBJ2-3; the D is unclear. Germline CDR1 and CDR2: SGHTA and FQGTGA. Trimming stripped 5 bases from V and 5 bases from J, with 8 bases between. This CDR3 region has 12 residues. The CDR3 DNA reads as TGTGCCAGCAGCCCCAACGGAGATACGCAGTATTTT. This sequence encodes CASSPNGDTQYF.

This chain links TRBV7-9 with TRBJ1-1; D possibly corresponds to TRBD1 (6 bases). Germline V gene data show CDR1 as SEHNR and CDR2 as FQNEAQ (reference sequence). This CDR3 comprises 16 residues. Trimming left V 5 bases short and J 9 bases short, with 25 bases between. In DNA form, the CDR3 reads TGTGCCAGCAGCCTCCGGGGGCAGGGAGATTGGGGAAAAGCTTTCTTT. Translating gives CASSLRGQGDWGKAFF.

The rearrangement joins TRBV7-9 to TRBJ2-3; D gene unclear. V was clipped by 3 bases and J by 0 bases, with 10 bases between them. Germline V gene sequence: CDR1 SEHNR, CDR2 FQNEAQ (reference sequence). The CDR3 totals 15 residues. The CDR3 DNA reads TGTGCCAGCAGCTTCGGTACTCCGAGCACAGATACGCAGTATTTT. Translation: CASSFGTPSTDTQYF.

The V call is TRBV5-1, the J call TRBJ2-6, with D tentatively TRBD1 (6 bases). The ends were cut back, 4 bases at V and 2 bases at J, with 10 bases in the middle. CDR1 is SGHRS and CDR2 is YFSETQ in the germline V gene. CDR3 length: 15 residues. CDR3 sequence: CASSEQGPGANVLTF. The CDR3 coding sequence is TGCGCCAGCAGCGAACAGGGTCCTGGGGCCAACGTCCTGACTTTC.

The rearrangement uses TRBV30 and TRBJ1-1; TRBD1 matches 8 bases. The V segment lost 4 bases and the J segment 2 bases; nucleotides outside the gene matches: 24. Germline V CDR1 and CDR2: GTSNPN, SVGIG (reference sequence). This CDR3 comprises 20 residues. In DNA form, the CDR3 reads TGTGCCTGGAAACCTTATAGTGGCAGCAGAATACAGGGGGTAAACACTGAAGCTTTCTTT. Amino acid sequence: CAWKPYSGSRIQGVNTEAFF.

V is TRBV25-1 and J is TRBJ2-3, with 7 bases matching TRBD2. The germline CDR1 and CDR2 sequences are MGHDK and SYGVNS. The junction had 6 bases not matched to a gene; V was cut back by 2 bases and J by 4 bases. CDR3 length: 15 amino acids. The CDR3 loop is CASSEGGGFADTQYF. The CDR3 bases are TGTGCCAGCAGTGAAGGGGGAGGGTTTGCAGATACGCAGTATTTT.

The chain combines TRBV11-3 with TRBJ2-1, with TRBD2 matching over 8 bases. CDR3 size: 15 residues. V was clipped by 5 bases and J by 3 bases; unmatched bases: 6. Germline assignment: CDR1 SGHNT and CDR2 YENEEA. CDR3: CASSLLAGYYNEQFF. In DNA, the CDR3 is TGTGCCAGCAGCCTCTTAGCGGGGTACTACAATGAGCAGTTCTTC.

The rearrangement links TRBV5-1 to TRBJ2-7, with TRBD1 matching over 7 bases. The trim removed 4 bases at V and 2 bases at J, leaving 6 bases unmatched. Germline CDR1 reads SGHRS; CDR2 reads YFSETQ. The CDR3 runs to 14 residues. CDR3 DNA sequence: TGCGCCAGCAGCAACGGACAGGAGCCCTACGAGCAGTACTTC. Encoded protein: CASSNGQEPYEQYF. The full variable domain, with the rest looked up from reference TRBV5-1 and TRBJ2-7, is KAGVTQTPRYLIKTRGQQVTLSCSPISGHRSVSWYQQTPGQGLQFLFEYFSETQRNKGNFPGRFSGRQFSNSRSEMNVSTLELGDSALYLCASSNGQEPYEQYFGPGTRLTVT.

A few counts support this clone. The chain uses TRBV2 and TRBJ1-2; maybe TRBD1 (5 bases). The germline CDR1 and CDR2 sequences are SNHLY and FYNNEI. The CDR3 contains 13 residues. The V end lost 9 bases, the J end lost 4 bases, and 15 bases lay between the germline ends. The CDR3 coding sequence is TGTGCCAGGTCACCAGGGTCTACCTATGGCTACACCTTC. Translated: CARSPGSTYGYTF. Full variable domain (remainder filled in from reference TRBV2 and TRBJ1-2): EPEVTQTPSHQVTQMGQEVILRCVPISNHLYFYWYRQILGQKVEFLVSFYNNEISEKSEIFDDQFSVERPDGSNFTLKIRSTKLEDSAMYFCARSPGSTYGYTFGSGTRLTVV.

The V gene is TRBV2, the J gene TRBJ1-1; no clear D gene. Trimming removed 5 bases from V and 0 bases from J, with 10 bases in between. CDR3 length equals 14 residues. The germline gives CDR1 SNHLY, CDR2 FYNNEI. The CDR3 loop is CASSKYPLNTEAFF. In nucleotides, the CDR3 is TGTGCCAGCAGTAAGTATCCACTGAACACTGAAGCTTTCTTT.

This rearrangement joins TRBV14 to TRBJ2-7; 8 bases match TRBD2. Germline CDR1 is SGHDN and CDR2 is FVKESK. The J segment lost 4 bases and the V segment lost 1 base, leaving 15 bases of the junction unmatched. The CDR3 length is 18 residues. For the CDR3, the DNA is TGTGCCAGCAGCCAAGGAGCGAAGCGGGGGCGAACCCGATACGAGCAGTACTTC. Encoded protein: CASSQGAKRGRTRYEQYF. Complete variable domain (other parts from reference TRBV14 and TRBJ2-7): EAGVTQFPSHSVIEKGQTVTLRCDPISGHDNLYWYRRVMGKEIKFLLHFVKESKQDESGMPNNRFLAERTGGTYSTLKVQPAELEDSGVYFCASSQGAKRGRTRYEQYFGPGTRLTVT.

This rearrangement joins TRBV27 to TRBJ1-5; D perhaps matches TRBD1 (5 bases). Trimming took 3 bases from V and 5 from J, leaving 11 bases between them. In germline, CDR1 is MNHEY, CDR2 SMNVEV (reference sequence). This CDR3 has 14 residues. CDR3: CASSFGTGDQPQHF. As DNA, the CDR3 is TGTGCCAGCAGTTTCGGGACGGGTGATCAGCCCCAGCATTTT.

The rearrangement uses TRBV15 and TRBJ2-4; TRBD1 agrees at 10 bases. With V trimmed by 3 bases and J by 5 bases, 1 base remained unmatched. Germline CDR1 and CDR2: LNHNV and YYDKDF (reference sequence). This CDR3 spans 14 amino acids. CDR3 loop: CATSSGQGENIQYF. The CDR3 bases are TGTGCCACCAGCAGTGGACAGGGGGAAAACATTCAGTACTTC.

In its sample, this clone was seen a few times. The rearrangement links TRBV29-1 to TRBJ1-1; D is ambiguous. The CDR3 spans 10 residues. The V gene lost 6 bases and the J gene lost 6 bases, with 8 bases spanning the gap. The germline V gene has CDR1 SQVTM and CDR2 ANQGSEA. The chain's CDR3 is CSVLSSEAFF. The CDR3 DNA reads as TGCAGCGTCTTGAGCTCTGAAGCTTTCTTT.

J is TRBJ1-1 and V is TRBV5-1; 7 positions match TRBD1. This CDR3 region has 15 residues. V was pared by 0 bases and J by 4 bases, with 6 bases of the junction left unmatched. Germline loops: CDR1 SGHRS, CDR2 YFSETQ. CDR3 nucleotides: TGCGCCAGCAGCTTGGAACCAGGGGGGACCACTGAAGCTTTCTTT. Encoded protein: CASSLEPGGTTEAFF.

The V gene is TRBV2, the J gene TRBJ1-1; the D is unclear. CDR1 is SNHLY, CDR2 FYNNEI, per germline. Trimming shortened V by 9 bases and J by 1 base, and 12 bases separated the two germline ends. The CDR3 sequence is 13 residues long. The CDR3: CASSRFENTEAFF. The CDR3 nucleotides read TGTGCCAGTAGCAGGTTCGAGAACACTGAAGCTTTCTTT.

The rearrangement links TRBV6-5 to TRBJ1-2; 7 bases match TRBD1. Germline values: CDR1 MNHEY, CDR2 SVGAGI. V shed 6 bases and J 3 bases; nucleotides not matched to a gene: 4. CDR3 length: 13 residues. The DNA of the CDR3 is TGTGCCAGCAGCGCAGACAGGGACTATGGCTACACCTTC. Translation: CASSADRDYGYTF.

This chain joins TRBV9 and TRBJ2-1; D is possibly TRBD1 (6 bases). Between the trimmed V and J ends, which lost 0 bases and 1 base, there was a span of 8 bases. This CDR3 is built from 15 residues. The germline CDR1 and CDR2 sequences are SGDLS and YYNGEE. CDR3 coding DNA: TGTGCCAGCAGCGTAGAACAGGGATCCTACAATGAGCAGTTCTTC. This gives the protein CASSVEQGSYNEQFF.

V usage is TRBV2 and J usage is TRBJ1-4; 8 bases line up with TRBD1. The germline CDR1 and CDR2 sequences are SNHLY and FYNNEI. With 5 bases clipped from V and 7 bases from J, the junction kept 12 bases outside the gene matches. CDR3 length: 16 amino acids. CDR3: CASSRQGILTREKLFF. The CDR3 coding sequence is TGTGCCAGCAGTAGACAGGGGATACTTACTCGTGAAAAACTGTTTTTT.

The V gene is TRBV4-3, the J gene TRBJ2-1; D not resolved. Germline values: CDR1 LGHNA, CDR2 YSLEER. The V end was cut by 1 base, the J end by 0 bases, with 16 bases between. This CDR3 region has 18 residues. This CDR3 reads CASSQVYFGRSSYNEQFF. The CDR3, as DNA: TGCGCCAGCAGCCAAGTTTATTTCGGGCGGAGCTCCTACAATGAGCAGTTCTTC.

The chain is built from TRBV11-2 and TRBJ1-5; D gene uncertain. The CDR3 consists of 13 residues. The germline V gene encodes CDR1 SGHAT and CDR2 FQNNGV. The germline V and J ends were trimmed by 3 bases and 6 bases, with 9 bases remaining between them. DNA for the CDR3: TGTGCCAGCAGCTTGGACCCGGGTCAGCCCCAGCATTTT. This translates into CASSLDPGQPQHF.

V and J are TRBV7-6 and TRBJ2-3, with unresolved D. Trimming took 4 bases from V and 3 from J, leaving 14 bases between them. CDR3 length: 15 residues. CDR1 is SGHVS, CDR2 FNYEAQ, per germline. The CDR3 spells CASSSRPPWTDTQYF. The CDR3, as DNA: TGTGCCAGCAGCTCGCGACCCCCCTGGACAGATACGCAGTATTTT.

The chain employs TRBV30 and TRBJ1-5; D might be TRBD1 (5 bases). The V gene's germline CDR1 is GTSNPN and CDR2 SVGIG (reference sequence). The CDR3 consists of 15 residues. The germline V and J ends were trimmed by 0 bases and 0 bases, with 9 bases remaining between them. The CDR3 loop reads CAWSVRDYSNQPQHF. Written as DNA, the CDR3 is TGTGCCTGGAGTGTAAGGGACTATAGCAATCAGCCCCAGCATTTT. Using reference TRBV30 and TRBJ1-5 for the parts outside the CDR3, the full variable domain is SQTIHQWPATLVQPVGSPLSLECTVEGTSNPNLYWYRQAAGRGLQLLFYSVGIGQISSEVPQNLSASRPQDRQFILSSKKLLLSDSGFYLCAWSVRDYSNQPQHFGDGTRLSIL.

The chain joins TRBV7-9 to TRBJ1-3, with unresolved D. The CDR3 sequence is 10 residues long. V dropped 4 bases and J dropped 6 bases, with 1 base sitting between them. Germline V gene lookup returns CDR1 SEHNR and CDR2 FQNEAQ (reference sequence). The CDR3 nucleotides are TGTGCCAGCAGCTCAAACACCATATATTTT. Translated: CASSSNTIYF.

J is TRBJ1-5 and V is TRBV15; 10 positions match TRBD1. Germline CDR1 LNHNV, CDR2 YYDKDF (reference sequence). V shed 2 bases, J shed 4 bases, and the junction held 8 bases outside the gene matches. This CDR3 has 17 residues. CDR3 residues: CATSRQIGTGANQPQHF. Written as DNA, the CDR3 is TGTGCCACCAGCAGACAAATCGGGACAGGGGCTAATCAGCCCCAGCATTTT.

This chain joins TRBV9 and TRBJ2-3; TRBD2 matches at 7 bases. CDR1 is SGDLS and CDR2 is YYNGEE in the germline V gene. The trim removed 0 bases at V and 1 base at J, leaving 5 bases unmatched. The CDR3 runs 16 residues. The CDR3 loop is CASSVGGRGRTDTQYF. The CDR3 bases are TGTGCCAGCAGCGTAGGGGGGAGGGGCCGCACAGATACGCAGTATTTT.

This sequence joins TRBV19 and TRBJ2-3; unclear D gene. Germline values: CDR1 LNHDA, CDR2 SQIVND (reference sequence). V was cut by 4 bases and J by 6 bases, with 14 bases left in between. The CDR3 sequence is 14 residues long. The DNA for the CDR3 is TGTGCCAGTAGTAATATGGTCATCGGGGATACGCAGTATTTT. Protein: CASSNMVIGDTQYF.

There are a few counts of this clone. The chain employs TRBV29-1 and TRBJ1-2; no clear D gene. The CDR3 length is 13 residues. Trimming took 5 bases from V and 6 from J, leaving 16 bases between them. In germline, CDR1 is SQVTM, CDR2 ANQGSEA. The CDR3 nucleotides read TGCAGCGTTCGGGTGACCACGGGAGATGGCTACACCTTC. Translation gives CSVRVTTGDGYTF.

The gene calls are TRBV10-3 and TRBJ1-1; 8 bases fit TRBD1. Germline V gene lookup returns CDR1 ENHRY and CDR2 SYGVKD. V shed 6 bases and J 4 bases; nucleotides not matched to a gene: 10. This CDR3 is built from 15 residues. Here the CDR3 DNA reads TGTGCCATCAGGACTGGACAGGGACCGGGCACTGAAGCTTTCTTT. This encodes CAIRTGQGPGTEAFF.